This T cell receptor (beta chain) stems from a study of spatial heterogeneity in lung cancer. Overall study: Among detected sequences, beta-chain ones consistently exceeded alpha-chain ones in number. Raw sequencing reads included, on average, more than eight appearances of each unique TCR and UMI combination.

Germline CDR1 MNHEY, CDR2 SMNVEV (reference sequence). There are 14 residues in the CDR3. V lost 3 bases and J lost 3; bases outside the gene matches: 3. Time point indicated: sample taken at primary tumor resection. Tumor, nontumor lung or frozen PBMC supplied whole RNA that was sequenced unsorted. The cohort: 70 to 85 early-stage, untreated non-small cell lung cancer patients. Judged by abundance, this clonotype is medium-sized. Since the library was made to target alpha chains, this beta chain is a stray read and its abundance is not meaningful. Each TCR cDNA molecule bore a unique molecular identifier. One entry per CDR3 protein results from TCRdb running MiXCR on the 5' RACE reads. The table has 11,000 or so distinct CDR3 sequences, around 4% seen once.

The receptor comes from a male donor with early-stage non-small cell lung cancer. This material consisted of normal lung tissue next to the tumor, taken at surgery. The chain recombines TRBV27 with TRBJ2-3; 7 positions agree with TRBD1. CDR3 nucleotide sequence: TGTGCCAGCAGTTTTCAGGGGGAGACAGATACGCAGTATTTT. The encoded protein is CASSFQGETDTQYF.